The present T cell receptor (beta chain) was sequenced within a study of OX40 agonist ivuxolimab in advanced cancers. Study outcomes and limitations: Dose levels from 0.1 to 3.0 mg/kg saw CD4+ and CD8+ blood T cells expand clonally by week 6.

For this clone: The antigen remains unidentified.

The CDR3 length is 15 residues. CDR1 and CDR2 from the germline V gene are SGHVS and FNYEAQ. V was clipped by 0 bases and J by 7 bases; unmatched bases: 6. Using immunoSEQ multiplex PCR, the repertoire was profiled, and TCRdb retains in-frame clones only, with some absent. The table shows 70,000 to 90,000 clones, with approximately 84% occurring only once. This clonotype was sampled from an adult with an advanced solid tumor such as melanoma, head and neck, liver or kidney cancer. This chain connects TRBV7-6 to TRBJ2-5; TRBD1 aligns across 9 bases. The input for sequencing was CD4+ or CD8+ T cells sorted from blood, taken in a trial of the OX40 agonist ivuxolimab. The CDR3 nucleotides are TGTGCCAGCAGCTTAGCGGGGACAGGGCCGGGGACCCAGTACTTC. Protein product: CASSLAGTGPGTQYF.